This TCR beta chain was captured by sequencing in a study of cytomegalovirus exposure and HLA in healthy donors. General observations from the study: The authors later found most CMV-associated TCR beta chains appeared HLA-restricted. For presence/absence analyses, sequencing depth was assumed to be roughly uniform across donors. Because they were indistinguishable, some V segments, including TRBV6-2 and TRBV6-3, were excluded.

Primers: 60 Vbeta forward and 13 Jbeta reverse. Assay: immunoSEQ multiplex PCR; the TCRdb copy retains only in-frame clones and omits some. The sample lists fewer than 200,000 clones, less than 85% occurring once. Concerning this clone itself: Its antigen is not known.

Trimming took 3 bases from V and 6 from J; bases not matched to a gene: 8. The CDR3 loop spans 16 amino acids. CDR1 MNHNS and CDR2 SASEGT come from the germline V gene. Sequenced: PBMCs. This clonotype was obtained from a male donor in good health and CMV-seronegative. V gene TRBV6-1 combines with J gene TRBJ2-4; the match to TRBD1 covers 10 bases. CDR3 nucleotide sequence: TGTGCCAGCAGTGAGGTATTGACAGGGGGCATAAACATTCAGTACTTC. Translated: CASSEVLTGGINIQYF.